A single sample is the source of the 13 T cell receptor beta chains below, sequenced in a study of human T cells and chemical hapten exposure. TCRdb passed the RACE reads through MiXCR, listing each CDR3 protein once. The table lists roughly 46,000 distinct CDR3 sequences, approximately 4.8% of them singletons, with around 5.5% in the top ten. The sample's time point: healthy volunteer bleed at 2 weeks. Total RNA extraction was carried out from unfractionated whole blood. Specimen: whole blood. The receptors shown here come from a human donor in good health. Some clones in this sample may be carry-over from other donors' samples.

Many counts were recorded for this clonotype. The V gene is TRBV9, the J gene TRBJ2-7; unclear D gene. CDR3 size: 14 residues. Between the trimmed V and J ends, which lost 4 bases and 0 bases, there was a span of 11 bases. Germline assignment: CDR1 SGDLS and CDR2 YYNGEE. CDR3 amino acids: CASSPPAFSYEQYF. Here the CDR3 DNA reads TGTGCCAGCAGCCCACCGGCATTCTCCTACGAGCAGTACTTC.

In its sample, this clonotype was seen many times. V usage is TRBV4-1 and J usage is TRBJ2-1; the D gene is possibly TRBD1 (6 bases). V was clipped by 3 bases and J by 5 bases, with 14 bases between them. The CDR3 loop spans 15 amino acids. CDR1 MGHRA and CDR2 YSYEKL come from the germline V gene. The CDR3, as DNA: TGCGCCAGCAGCCATCCCGGGACACGGAACAATGAGCAGTTCTTC. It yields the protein CASSHPGTRNNEQFF.

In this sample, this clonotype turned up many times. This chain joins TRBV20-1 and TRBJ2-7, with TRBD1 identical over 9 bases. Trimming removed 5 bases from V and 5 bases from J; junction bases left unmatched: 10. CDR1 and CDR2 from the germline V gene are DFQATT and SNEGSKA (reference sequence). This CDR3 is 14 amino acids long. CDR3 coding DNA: TGCAGTGCTCCCCCTCCGGGACAGGGTGACGAGCAGTACTTC. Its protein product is CSAPPPGQGDEQYF.

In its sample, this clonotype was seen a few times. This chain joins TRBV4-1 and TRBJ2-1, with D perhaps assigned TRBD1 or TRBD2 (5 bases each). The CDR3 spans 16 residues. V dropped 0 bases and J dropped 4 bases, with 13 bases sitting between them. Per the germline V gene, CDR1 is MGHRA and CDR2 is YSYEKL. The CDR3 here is CASSQDQRGRYNEQFF. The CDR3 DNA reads TGCGCCAGCAGCCAAGATCAGAGGGGCCGATACAATGAGCAGTTCTTC.

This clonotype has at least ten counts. The CDR3 DNA follows: TGCAGCGCCGGGACAGGGTCCAGTGGGGGGCAGTACTTC. Protein: CSAGTGSSGGQYF. V and J are TRBV29-1 and TRBJ2-7, with 9 bases that match TRBD1. CDR3 size: 13 residues. Germline CDR1 SQVTM, CDR2 ANQGSEA. With V trimmed by 7 bases and J by 9 bases, 13 bases remained unmatched.

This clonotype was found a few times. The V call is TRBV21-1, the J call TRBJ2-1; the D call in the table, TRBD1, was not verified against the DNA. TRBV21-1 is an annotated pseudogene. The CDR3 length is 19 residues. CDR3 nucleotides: TGTGCCAGCAGCAGCCTCGCCTTTCTCCGGGACAGGGAGAGTTATGAGCAGTTCTTC. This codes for CASSSLAFLRDRESYEQFF.

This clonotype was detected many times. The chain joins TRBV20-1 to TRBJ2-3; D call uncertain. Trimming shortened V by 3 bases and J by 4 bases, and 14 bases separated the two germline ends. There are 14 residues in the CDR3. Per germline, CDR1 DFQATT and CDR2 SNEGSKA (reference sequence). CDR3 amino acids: CSASVDRGADTQYF. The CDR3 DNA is TGCAGTGCTAGTGTAGACCGAGGAGCAGATACGCAGTATTTT.

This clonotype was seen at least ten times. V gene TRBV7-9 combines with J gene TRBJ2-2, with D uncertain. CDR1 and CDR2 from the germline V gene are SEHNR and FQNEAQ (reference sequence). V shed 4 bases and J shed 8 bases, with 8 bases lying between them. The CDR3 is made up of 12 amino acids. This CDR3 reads CASSSGTGELFF. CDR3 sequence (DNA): TGTGCCAGCAGCTCCGGAACGGGGGAGCTGTTTTTT.

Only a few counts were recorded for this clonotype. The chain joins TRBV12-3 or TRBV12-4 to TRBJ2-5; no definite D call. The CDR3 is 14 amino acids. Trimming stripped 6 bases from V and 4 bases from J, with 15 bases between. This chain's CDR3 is CASSPLGFRETQYF. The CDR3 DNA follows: TGTGCCAGCAGCCCCCTTGGGTTTAGAGAGACCCAGTACTTC.

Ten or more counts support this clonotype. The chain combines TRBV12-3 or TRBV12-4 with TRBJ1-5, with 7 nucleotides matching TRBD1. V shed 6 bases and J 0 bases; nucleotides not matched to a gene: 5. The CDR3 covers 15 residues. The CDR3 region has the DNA TGTGCCAGCAGCCTGACAGGGAATAGCAATCAGCCCCAGCATTTT. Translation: CASSLTGNSNQPQHF.

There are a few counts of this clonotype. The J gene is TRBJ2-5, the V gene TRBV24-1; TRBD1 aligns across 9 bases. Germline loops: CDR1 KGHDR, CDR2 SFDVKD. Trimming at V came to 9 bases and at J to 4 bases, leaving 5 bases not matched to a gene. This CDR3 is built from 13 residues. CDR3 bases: TGTGCCACCGGACAGGGGCAAGCAGAGACCCAGTACTTC. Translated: CATGQGQAETQYF.

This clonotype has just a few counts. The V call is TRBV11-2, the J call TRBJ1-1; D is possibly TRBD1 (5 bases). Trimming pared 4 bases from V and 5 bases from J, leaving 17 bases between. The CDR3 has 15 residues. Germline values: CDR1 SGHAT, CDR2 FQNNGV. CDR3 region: CASSSPGVPGTEAFF. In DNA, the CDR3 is TGTGCCAGCAGCTCCCCCGGGGTGCCAGGGACTGAAGCTTTCTTT. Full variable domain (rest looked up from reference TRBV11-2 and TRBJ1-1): EAGVAQSPRYKIIEKRQSVAFWCNPISGHATLYWYQQILGQGPKLLIQFQNNGVVDDSQLPKDRFSAERLKGVDSTLKIQPAKLEDSAVYLCASSSPGVPGTEAFFGQGTRLTVV.

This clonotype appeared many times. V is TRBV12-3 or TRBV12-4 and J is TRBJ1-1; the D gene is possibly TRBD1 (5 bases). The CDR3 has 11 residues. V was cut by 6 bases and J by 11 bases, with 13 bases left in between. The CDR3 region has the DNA TGTGCCAGCAGAAGCAGGGATTCTGCTTTCTTT. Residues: CASRSRDSAFF.